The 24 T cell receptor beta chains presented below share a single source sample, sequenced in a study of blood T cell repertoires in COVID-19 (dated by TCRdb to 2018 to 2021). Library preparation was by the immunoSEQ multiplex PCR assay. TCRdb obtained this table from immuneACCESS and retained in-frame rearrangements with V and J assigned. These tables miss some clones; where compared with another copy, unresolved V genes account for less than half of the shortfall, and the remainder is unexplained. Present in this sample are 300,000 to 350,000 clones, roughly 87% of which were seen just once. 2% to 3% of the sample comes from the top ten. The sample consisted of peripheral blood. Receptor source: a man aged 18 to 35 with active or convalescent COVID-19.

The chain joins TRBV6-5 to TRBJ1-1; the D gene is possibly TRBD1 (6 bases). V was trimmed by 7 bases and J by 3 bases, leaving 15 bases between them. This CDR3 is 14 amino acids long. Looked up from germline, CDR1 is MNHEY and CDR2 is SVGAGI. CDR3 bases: TGTGCCAGCACAAGCGAGGGGACACACACTGAAGCTTTCTTT. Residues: CASTSEGTHTEAFF.

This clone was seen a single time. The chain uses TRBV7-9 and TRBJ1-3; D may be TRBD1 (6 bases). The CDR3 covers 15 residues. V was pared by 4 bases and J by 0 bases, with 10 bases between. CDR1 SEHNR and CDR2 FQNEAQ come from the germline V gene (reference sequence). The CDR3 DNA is TGTGCCAGCAGCTCCCGGACAGACTCTGGAAACACCATATATTTT. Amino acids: CASSSRTDSGNTIYF.

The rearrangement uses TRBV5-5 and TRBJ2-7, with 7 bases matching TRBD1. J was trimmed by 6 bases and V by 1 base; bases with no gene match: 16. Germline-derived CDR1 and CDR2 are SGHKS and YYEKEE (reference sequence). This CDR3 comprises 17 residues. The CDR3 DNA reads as TGTGCCAGCAGCTTGTACGGTTGGGACAGACCACCCGGCGAGCAGTACTTC. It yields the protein CASSLYGWDRPPGEQYF.

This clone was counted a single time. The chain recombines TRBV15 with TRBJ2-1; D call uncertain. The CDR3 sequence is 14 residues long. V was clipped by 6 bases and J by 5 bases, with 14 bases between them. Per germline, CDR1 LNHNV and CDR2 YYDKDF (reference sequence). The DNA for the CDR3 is TGTGCCACCAGGAGTCTAGAGCGTAACAATGAGCAGTTCTTC. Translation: CATRSLERNNEQFF.

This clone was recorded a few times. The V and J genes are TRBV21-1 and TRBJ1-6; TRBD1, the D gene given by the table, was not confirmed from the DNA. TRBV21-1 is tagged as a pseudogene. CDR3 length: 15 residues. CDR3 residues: CASSRPGTRGSPLHF. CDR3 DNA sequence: TGTGCCAGCAGCAGACCCGGGACAAGGGGATCACCCCTCCACTTT.

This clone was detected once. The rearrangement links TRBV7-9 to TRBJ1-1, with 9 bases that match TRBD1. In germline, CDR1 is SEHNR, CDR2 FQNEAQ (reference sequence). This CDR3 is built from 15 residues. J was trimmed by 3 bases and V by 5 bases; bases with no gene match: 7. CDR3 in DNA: TGTGCCAGCAGCCCAACCACAGGGGGCTACACTGAAGCTTTCTTT. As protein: CASSPTTGGYTEAFF. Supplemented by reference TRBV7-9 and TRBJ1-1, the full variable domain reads DTGVSQNPRHKITKRGQNVTFRCDPISEHNRLYWYRQTLGQGPEFLTYFQNEAQLEKSRLLSDRFSAERPKGSFSTLEIQRTEQGDSAMYLCASSPTTGGYTEAFFGQGTRLTVV.

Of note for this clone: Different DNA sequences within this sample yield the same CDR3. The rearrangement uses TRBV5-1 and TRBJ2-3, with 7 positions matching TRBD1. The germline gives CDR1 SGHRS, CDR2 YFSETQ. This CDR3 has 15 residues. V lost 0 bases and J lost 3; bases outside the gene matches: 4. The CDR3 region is CASSLVGQVTDTQYF. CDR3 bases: TGCGCCAGCAGCTTGGTAGGACAGGTAACAGATACGCAGTATTTT.

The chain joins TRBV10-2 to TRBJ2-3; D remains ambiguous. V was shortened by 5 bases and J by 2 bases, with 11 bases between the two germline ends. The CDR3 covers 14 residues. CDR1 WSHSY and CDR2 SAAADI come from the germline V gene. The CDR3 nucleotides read TGCGCCAGCAGTATTAGCCAGTTCACAGATACGCAGTATTTT. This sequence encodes CASSISQFTDTQYF.

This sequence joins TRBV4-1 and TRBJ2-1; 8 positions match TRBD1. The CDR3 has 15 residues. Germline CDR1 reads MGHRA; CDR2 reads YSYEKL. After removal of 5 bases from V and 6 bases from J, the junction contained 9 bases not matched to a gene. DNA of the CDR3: TGCGCCAGCAGCTACCTTAGGACAGGGAGCAATGAGCAGTTCTTC. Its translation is CASSYLRTGSNEQFF.

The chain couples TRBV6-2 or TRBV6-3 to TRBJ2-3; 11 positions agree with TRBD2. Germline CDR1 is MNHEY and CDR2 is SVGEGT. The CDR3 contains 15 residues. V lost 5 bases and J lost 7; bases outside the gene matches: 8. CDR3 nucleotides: TGTGCCAGCAGTCTAGCGGGGGGAGATCTTAATACGCAGTATTTT. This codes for CASSLAGGDLNTQYF.

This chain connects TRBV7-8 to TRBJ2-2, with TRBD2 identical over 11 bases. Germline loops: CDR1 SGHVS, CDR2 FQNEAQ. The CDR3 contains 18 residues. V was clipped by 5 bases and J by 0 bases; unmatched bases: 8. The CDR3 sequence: CASSTRPGLAANTGELFF. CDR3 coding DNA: TGTGCCAGCAGCACAAGACCGGGACTAGCGGCGAACACCGGGGAGCTGTTTTTT.

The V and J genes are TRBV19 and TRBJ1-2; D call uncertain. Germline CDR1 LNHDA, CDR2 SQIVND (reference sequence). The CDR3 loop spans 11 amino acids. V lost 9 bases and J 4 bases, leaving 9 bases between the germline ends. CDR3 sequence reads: CASQTGYGYTF. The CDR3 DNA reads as TGTGCCAGCCAGACTGGCTATGGCTACACCTTC.

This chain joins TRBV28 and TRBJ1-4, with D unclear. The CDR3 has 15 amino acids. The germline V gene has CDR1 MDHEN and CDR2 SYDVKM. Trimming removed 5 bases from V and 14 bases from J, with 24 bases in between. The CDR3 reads CASSHGELMKSGLFF. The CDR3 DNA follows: TGTGCCAGCAGTCACGGGGAGCTAATGAAAAGCGGGCTGTTTTTT.

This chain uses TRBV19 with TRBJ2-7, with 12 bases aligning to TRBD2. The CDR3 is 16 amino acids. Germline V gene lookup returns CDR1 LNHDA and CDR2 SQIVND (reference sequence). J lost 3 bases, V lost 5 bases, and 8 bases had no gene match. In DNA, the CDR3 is TGTGCCAGTAGTCTGAGACTAGCGGGAGTGGGCTACGAGCAGTACTTC. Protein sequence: CASSLRLAGVGYEQYF.

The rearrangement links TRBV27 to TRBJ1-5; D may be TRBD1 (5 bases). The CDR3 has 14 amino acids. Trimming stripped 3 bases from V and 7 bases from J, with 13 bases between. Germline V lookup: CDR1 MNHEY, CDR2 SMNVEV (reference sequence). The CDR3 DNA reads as TGTGCCAGCAGTTTTCGGGGACTTAGGCAGCCCCAGCATTTT. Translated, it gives CASSFRGLRQPQHF.

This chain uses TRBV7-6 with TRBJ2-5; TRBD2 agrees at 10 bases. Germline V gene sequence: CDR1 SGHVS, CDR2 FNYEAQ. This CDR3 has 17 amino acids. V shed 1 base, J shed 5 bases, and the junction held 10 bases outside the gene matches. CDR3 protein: CASSLGLGSGRSETQYF. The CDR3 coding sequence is TGTGCCAGCAGCTTAGGGTTAGGTAGCGGGAGGAGCGAGACCCAGTACTTC.

CDR3 protein: CASSDSRTSNTGELFF. The CDR3, as DNA: TGTGCCAGCAGTGACTCGAGGACTAGCAACACCGGGGAGCTGTTTTTT. V and J are TRBV6-4 and TRBJ2-2; 8 nucleotides line up with TRBD2. The CDR3 is 16 residues long. The junction had 2 bases not matched to a gene; V was cut back by 0 bases and J by 2 bases. CDR1 and CDR2 (germline): MRHNA, SNTAGT.

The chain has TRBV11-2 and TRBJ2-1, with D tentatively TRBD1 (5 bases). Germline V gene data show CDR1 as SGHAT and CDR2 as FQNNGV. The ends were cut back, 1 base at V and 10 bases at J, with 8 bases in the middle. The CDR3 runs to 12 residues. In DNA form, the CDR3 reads TGTGCCAGCAGCTTAGGGGGCAGAGAGCAGTTCTTC. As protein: CASSLGGREQFF. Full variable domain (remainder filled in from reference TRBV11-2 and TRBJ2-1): EAGVAQSPRYKIIEKRQSVAFWCNPISGHATLYWYQQILGQGPKLLIQFQNNGVVDDSQLPKDRFSAERLKGVDSTLKIQPAKLEDSAVYLCASSLGGREQFFGPGTRLTVL.

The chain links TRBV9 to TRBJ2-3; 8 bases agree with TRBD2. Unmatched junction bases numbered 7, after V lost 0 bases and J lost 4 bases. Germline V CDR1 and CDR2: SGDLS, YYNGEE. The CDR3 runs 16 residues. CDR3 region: CASSVARTSLADTQYF. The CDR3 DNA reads TGTGCCAGCAGCGTAGCTAGGACTAGCCTAGCAGATACGCAGTATTTT. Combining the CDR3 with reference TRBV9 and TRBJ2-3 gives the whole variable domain DSGVTQTPKHLITATGQRVTLRCSPRSGDLSVYWYQQSLDQGLQFLIQYYNGEERAKGNILERFSAQQFPDLHSELNLSSLELGDSALYFCASSVARTSLADTQYFGPGTRLTVL.

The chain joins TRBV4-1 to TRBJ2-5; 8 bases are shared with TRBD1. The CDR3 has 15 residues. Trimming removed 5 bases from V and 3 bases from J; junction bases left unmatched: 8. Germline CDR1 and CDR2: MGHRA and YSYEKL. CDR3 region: CASSSRAGQEETQYF. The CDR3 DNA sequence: TGCGCCAGCAGCTCACGGGCGGGACAGGAAGAGACCCAGTACTTC.

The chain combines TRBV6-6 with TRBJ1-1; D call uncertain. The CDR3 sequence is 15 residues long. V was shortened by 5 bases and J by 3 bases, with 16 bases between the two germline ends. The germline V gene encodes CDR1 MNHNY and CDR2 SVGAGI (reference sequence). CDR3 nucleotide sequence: TGTGCCAGCAGTGAGCCGGGGTTTGGGTACACTGAAGCTTTCTTT. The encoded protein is CASSEPGFGYTEAFF.

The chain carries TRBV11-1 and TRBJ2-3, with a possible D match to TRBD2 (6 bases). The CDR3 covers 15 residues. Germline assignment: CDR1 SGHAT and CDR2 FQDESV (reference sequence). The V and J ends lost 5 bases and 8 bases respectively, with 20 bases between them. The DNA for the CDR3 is TGTGCCAGCAGCCCCCCTGGGCGGGATCCACGTACGCAGTATTTT. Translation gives CASSPPGRDPRTQYF.

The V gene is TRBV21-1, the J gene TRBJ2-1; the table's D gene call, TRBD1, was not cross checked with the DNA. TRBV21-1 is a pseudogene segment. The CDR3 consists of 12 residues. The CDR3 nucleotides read TGTGCCAGCAGCTACCAGGGCAATGAGCAGTTCTTC. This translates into CASSYQGNEQFF.

The CDR3 sequence: CASSLVLRGVHNEQFF. CDR3 nucleotide sequence: TGTGCCAGCAGCTTGGTTTTGCGGGGGGTACACAATGAGCAGTTCTTC. The chain employs TRBV5-6 and TRBJ2-1, with 8 bases identical to TRBD2. The ends lost 0 bases at V and 5 bases at J; junction bases unmatched: 7. Germline assignment: CDR1 SGHDT and CDR2 YYEEEE. The CDR3 runs 16 residues.